A selection of T cell receptor beta chains follows, all from one sample in a study of early T cells in non-severe SARS-CoV-2 infection. TCRdb re-called the 5' RACE reads through MiXCR, storing one row per CDR3 protein. The table records about 64,000 distinct CDR3 sequences, less than 5% of them present only once. Sequencing input: whole blood. Source of these receptors: an adult who was a healthcare worker with PCR-confirmed SARS-CoV-2 infection or an uninfected control (not recorded which). Both conserved end residues are part of each CDR3. A D gene is named only where the DNA matches it firmly. Only some rows state a clone size, as once, few, many or a class for expanded clones.

cdr3_aa: CSARVRTGLTTNTGELFF; cdr3_nt: TGCAGTGCTAGAGTTCGGACAGGGTTGACTACCAACACCGGGGAGCTGTTTTTT; clone_size: many; v_call: TRBV20-1; d_call: TRBD1; j_call: TRBJ2-2
cdr3_aa: CSASLDNEQFF; cdr3_nt: TGCAGTGCTAGCTTAGACAATGAGCAGTTCTTC; clone_size: many; v_call: TRBV20-1; d_call: .; j_call: TRBJ2-1
cdr3_aa: CASSVESVWAGDTEAFF; cdr3_nt: TGTGCCAGCAGCGTAGAGTCGGTTTGGGCCGGCGACACTGAAGCTTTCTTT; clone_size: many; v_call: TRBV9; d_call: .; j_call: TRBJ1-1
cdr3_aa: CASSLGRQPDYTF; cdr3_nt: TGCGCCAGCAGCTTGGGAAGACAGCCTGACTACACCTTC; clone_size: few; v_call: TRBV5-1; d_call: .; j_call: TRBJ1-2
cdr3_aa: CAISETGGRDNEKLFF; cdr3_nt: TGTGCCATCAGTGAGACAGGGGGACGGGATAATGAAAAACTGTTTTTT; clone_size: many; v_call: TRBV10-3; d_call: TRBD1; j_call: TRBJ1-4
cdr3_aa: CASSYPGGASNEQFF; cdr3_nt: TGTGCCAGCAGTTACCCGGGGGGGGCCTCCAATGAGCAGTTCTTC; clone_size: many; v_call: TRBV6-6; d_call: TRBD2; j_call: TRBJ2-1
cdr3_aa: CASSFSGQAENEQFF; cdr3_nt: TGCGCCAGCAGCTTCAGTGGACAGGCAGAAAATGAGCAGTTCTTC; clone_size: few; v_call: TRBV5-1; d_call: TRBD1; j_call: TRBJ2-1
cdr3_aa: CASSLDLTETGELFF; cdr3_nt: TGTGCCAGCAGCTTAGATCTTACAGAAACCGGGGAGCTGTTTTTT; clone_size: .; v_call: TRBV11-2; d_call: .; j_call: TRBJ2-2
cdr3_aa: CASSLGDSYYNEQFF; cdr3_nt: TGTGCCAGCAGCTTAGGGGACTCCTATTACAATGAGCAGTTCTTC; clone_size: many; v_call: TRBV11-2; d_call: .; j_call: TRBJ2-1
cdr3_aa: CASSLAVRDTQYF; cdr3_nt: TGTGCCAGCAGCTTAGCGGTCCGAGATACGCAGTATTTT; clone_size: .; v_call: TRBV7-2; d_call: .; j_call: TRBJ2-3
cdr3_aa: CAWSVVAGENEQFF; cdr3_nt: TGTGCCTGGAGTGTAGTAGCGGGAGAGAATGAGCAGTTCTTC; clone_size: few; v_call: TRBV30; d_call: TRBD2; j_call: TRBJ2-1
cdr3_aa: CASSPDRDRLSTDTQYF; cdr3_nt: TGTGCCAGCAGCCCGGACCGGGACAGGCTATCTACAGATACGCAGTATTTT; clone_size: many; v_call: TRBV5-6; d_call: TRBD1; j_call: TRBJ2-3
cdr3_aa: CSAARIEAGTQYF; cdr3_nt: TGCAGCGCAGCACGGATCGAGGCAGGTACGCAGTATTTT; clone_size: many; v_call: TRBV29-1; d_call: .; j_call: TRBJ2-3
cdr3_aa: CASSYSPSGRGETQYF; cdr3_nt: TGTGCCAGCAGTTACTCCCCTAGCGGGAGGGGGGAGACCCAGTACTTC; clone_size: few; v_call: TRBV6-5; d_call: TRBD2; j_call: TRBJ2-5
cdr3_aa: CASSFDHGSATNEKLFF; cdr3_nt: TGTGCCAGCAGCTTCGACCATGGATCTGCAACTAATGAAAAACTGTTTTTT; clone_size: few; v_call: TRBV5-5; d_call: .; j_call: TRBJ1-4
cdr3_aa: CASSLAAGQGQPQHF; cdr3_nt: TGTGCCAGCAGCTTAGCAGCGGGACAGGGTCAGCCCCAGCATTTT; clone_size: .; v_call: TRBV7-2; d_call: TRBD1; j_call: TRBJ1-5
cdr3_aa: CATSDLDSYEQYF; cdr3_nt: TGTGCCACCAGTGATTTGGACAGCTACGAGCAGTACTTC; clone_size: many; v_call: TRBV24-1; d_call: .; j_call: TRBJ2-7
cdr3_aa: CASSPLPNLSGRAGETQYF; cdr3_nt: TGTGCCAGCTCACCGCTCCCTAATCTGAGCGGGAGGGCAGGAGAGACCCAGTACTTC; clone_size: many; v_call: TRBV18; d_call: TRBD2; j_call: TRBJ2-5
cdr3_aa: CACPNSLVNEKLFF; cdr3_nt: TGTGCCTGCCCTAACAGTCTGGTCAATGAAAAACTGTTTTTT; clone_size: .; v_call: TRBV30; d_call: .; j_call: TRBJ1-4
cdr3_aa: CASSQDRHNNQPQHF; cdr3_nt: TGCGCCAGCAGCCAAGATAGGCACAACAATCAGCCCCAGCATTTT; clone_size: .; v_call: TRBV4-3; d_call: .; j_call: TRBJ1-5
cdr3_aa: CASSSSQGEQYF; cdr3_nt: TGTGCCAGCAGCTCCTCTCAGGGCGAGCAGTACTTC; clone_size: many; v_call: TRBV2; d_call: .; j_call: TRBJ2-7
cdr3_aa: CSASVASGSFYYEQYF; cdr3_nt: TGCAGTGCTAGCGTGGCTAGCGGGAGTTTCTACTACGAGCAGTACTTC; clone_size: many; v_call: TRBV20-1; d_call: TRBD2; j_call: TRBJ2-7
cdr3_aa: CASSSMGGELFF; cdr3_nt: TGTGCCAGCAGCTCGATGGGGGGGGAGCTGTTTTTT; clone_size: few; v_call: TRBV13; d_call: .; j_call: TRBJ2-2
cdr3_aa: CASSSIRGNEQFF; cdr3_nt: TGTGCCAGCAGCTCGATAAGGGGCAATGAGCAGTTCTTC; clone_size: .; v_call: TRBV11-2; d_call: .; j_call: TRBJ2-1
cdr3_aa: CASSLLSGSINEQFF; cdr3_nt: TGTGCCAGCAGCTTACTAAGCGGGAGTATCAATGAGCAGTTCTTC; clone_size: .; v_call: TRBV7-3; d_call: TRBD2; j_call: TRBJ2-1
cdr3_aa: CASSLELAGGFDTQYF; cdr3_nt: TGTGCCAGCAGTTTAGAACTAGCGGGAGGGTTCGATACGCAGTATTTT; clone_size: .; v_call: TRBV12-3/TRBV12-4; d_call: TRBD2; j_call: TRBJ2-3
cdr3_aa: CASSQDRVRKQFF; cdr3_nt: TGTGCCAGCAGCCAAGATCGGGTCAGGAAGCAGTTCTTC; clone_size: many; v_call: TRBV3-1; d_call: .; j_call: TRBJ2-1
cdr3_aa: CASSLAGANSYEQYF; cdr3_nt: TGTGCCAGCAGCTTAGCGGGGGCAAACTCCTACGAGCAGTACTTC; clone_size: many; v_call: TRBV7-9; d_call: .; j_call: TRBJ2-7
cdr3_aa: CSAGTGGNGYTF; cdr3_nt: TGCAGCGCTGGGACAGGGGGCAACGGCTACACCTTC; clone_size: many; v_call: TRBV29-1; d_call: TRBD1; j_call: TRBJ1-2
cdr3_aa: CASSRAMDGRGQETQYF; cdr3_nt: TGCGCCAGCAGCCGAGCAATGGATGGGCGGGGACAAGAGACCCAGTACTTC; clone_size: many; v_call: TRBV4-1; d_call: .; j_call: TRBJ2-5
cdr3_aa: CASSPPIGAGEYYNEQFF; cdr3_nt: TGTGCCAGCTCACCCCCAATTGGGGCGGGAGAGTATTACAATGAGCAGTTCTTC; clone_size: few; v_call: TRBV18; d_call: TRBD2; j_call: TRBJ2-1
cdr3_aa: CSVESTGEQFF; cdr3_nt: TGCAGCGTTGAATCCACTGGTGAGCAGTTCTTC; clone_size: .; v_call: TRBV29-1; d_call: .; j_call: TRBJ2-1